Included here is one TCR beta chain sequence, with context. This clonotype was picked up one time. Its antigen is unknown. The input lacks base qualities; no much larger clone sits a single base away. A lone read offers only weak evidence. TCR beta VDJ combination and CDR3 sequence profiling used genomic DNA as the template. TCR repertoire sequencing was run on an Illumina HiSeq 2000. The paper's processing steps were these. TRBV/TRBJ rearrangement plots, CDR3 size and DJ length profiles, and Simpson's diversity index were used to evaluate the repertoires. The most abundant DNA sequence in the deep sequencing data was taken as the immunodominant clone. CDR3 amino acid sequences were screened for sharing across subjects and compared with published repertoires and the VDJdb database. The public reads were run again by TCRdb, first through fastp at Q25 and then through MiXCR, and only productive beta chains were kept. Records with the same CDR3 protein are collapsed into one entry carrying the most frequent genes and DNA. The V and J calls come from TCRdb's annotation, not from the publication. For this sample there are under 40,000 distinct CDR3 sequences; roughly 77% appear just once. The top ten clones comprise roughly 22% of the sample.

In this study, sorted CD4+ and CD8+ T cells from the blood of healthy subjects and of severe aplastic anemia patients had their TCR repertoires deep-sequenced. Ficoll-Paque density gradient centrifugation was used to isolate peripheral blood mononuclear cells. Before DNA was extracted, CD4+ and CD8+ T cells were sorted using either FACS or magnetic beads. The entry originates in a study of CD8+CD57+ T cells in acquired aplastic anemia (dated by TCRdb to the late 2010s). In the study overall: DNA extracted from sorted CD4+ and CD8+ cells had a mean of approximately 3.5 ug, with a range of roughly 0.17 to 27.4 ug. Healthy donor samples averaged roughly 9.8 million reads for CD4+ and 11 million to 14 million for CD8+ cells. Here is what the overall study found, with its caveats: Around 28 CD8+ CDR3 sequences were found to be shared between patients and controls, but these sequences appeared to be highly expressed in patients and within the immunodominant clones of the patients. Patients and healthy controls showed no significant difference in CD8+ Simpson's diversity (P=0.060).

Sequences LNHDA (CDR1) and SQIVND (CDR2) are obtained from the germline V gene (reference sequence). At the junction V is shortened by 9 bases and J by 4 bases; bases outside the gene matches: 5. Counted from cysteine to phenylalanine, this CDR3 has 13 amino acids. Just the 39-base CDR3 DNA is kept, in frame starting at base 1. Sequences were obtained from sorted CD4+, CD8+, or CD8+CD57+ T cells (not recorded which) from PBMCs. This sequence was found in a human donor in good health, serving as a control. Recombination connected TRBV19 to TRBJ1-2, with TRBD1 matching 10 junction bases. DNA sequence: TGTGCCAGCGATCGGACAGGGGGCTATGGCTACACCTTC. Its product reads: CASDRTGGYGYTF.